The 3 T cell receptor beta chains below come from one sample, sequenced in a study of CD8 T cells in ankylosing spondylitis. General study findings and limits: Seemingly characteristic of ankylosing spondylitis blood was a TCR beta motif consisting of about 8 highly homologous variants.

TCRdb passed the 5' RACE reads through MiXCR, listing each CDR3 protein once. The sample yields approximately 220,000 distinct CDR3 sequences, approximately 20% seen once. No antigen has been assigned to these receptors. The material sequenced was blood, either unsorted or a sorted T cell fraction (not recorded which). Receptor source: a male donor with ankylosing spondylitis.

The chain uses TRBV28 and TRBJ2-2; a possible D gene is TRBD1 (6 bases). Germline V lookup: CDR1 MDHEN, CDR2 SYDVKM. Trimming took 5 bases from V and 6 from J, leaving 13 bases between them. This CDR3 is built from 14 residues. The CDR3 sequence is CASSLTGYPGELFF. CDR3 bases: TGTGCCAGCAGTCTCACAGGGTACCCCGGGGAGCTGTTTTTT.

This clonotype turned up a few times. The chain is built from TRBV4-2 and TRBJ1-1, with D uncertain. Trimming took 0 bases from V and 5 from J, leaving 7 bases between them. Looked up from germline, CDR1 is LGHNA and CDR2 is YNFKEQ. The CDR3 totals 13 residues. CDR3 nucleotide sequence: TGTGCCAGCAGCCAAGATCAGATTACTGAAGCTTTCTTT. Translation: CASSQDQITEAFF.

This clonotype was seen more than once but under ten times. The chain has TRBV11-2 and TRBJ1-6, with D hard to call. Trimming cost V 1 base and J 7 bases, with 5 bases left between them. This CDR3 spans 13 amino acids. CDR1 SGHAT and CDR2 FQNNGV come from the germline V gene. The CDR3, as DNA: TGTGCCAGCAGCTTAGTCCTGAATTCACCCCTCCACTTT. This codes for CASSLVLNSPLHF.